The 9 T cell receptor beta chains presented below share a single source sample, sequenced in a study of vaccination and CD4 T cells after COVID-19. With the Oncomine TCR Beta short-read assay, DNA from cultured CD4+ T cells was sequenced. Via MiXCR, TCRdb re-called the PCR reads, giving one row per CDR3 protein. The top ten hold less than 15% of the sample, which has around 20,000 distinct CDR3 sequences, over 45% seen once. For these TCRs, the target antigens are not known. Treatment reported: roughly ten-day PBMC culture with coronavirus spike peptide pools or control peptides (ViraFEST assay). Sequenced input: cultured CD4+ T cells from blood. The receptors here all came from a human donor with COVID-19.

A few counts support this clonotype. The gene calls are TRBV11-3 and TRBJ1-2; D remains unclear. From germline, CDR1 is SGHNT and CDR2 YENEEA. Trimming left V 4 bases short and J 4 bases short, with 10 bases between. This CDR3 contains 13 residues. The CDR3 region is CASSSKVSYGYTF. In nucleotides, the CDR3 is TGTGCCAGCAGCTCCAAGGTATCCTATGGCTACACCTTC.

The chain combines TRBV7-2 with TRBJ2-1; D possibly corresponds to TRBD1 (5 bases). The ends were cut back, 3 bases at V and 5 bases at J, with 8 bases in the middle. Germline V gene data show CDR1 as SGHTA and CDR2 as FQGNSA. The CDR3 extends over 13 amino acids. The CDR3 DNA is TGTGCCAGCAGCTTGAGACAGAACAATGAGCAGTTCTTC. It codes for CASSLRQNNEQFF.

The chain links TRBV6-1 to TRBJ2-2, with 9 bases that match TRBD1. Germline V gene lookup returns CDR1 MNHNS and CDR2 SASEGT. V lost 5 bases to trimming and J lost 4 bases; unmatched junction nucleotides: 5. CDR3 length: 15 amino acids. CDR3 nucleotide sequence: TGTGCCAGCAGTAGGGCGACAGGGGGCACCGGGGAGCTGTTTTTT. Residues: CASSRATGGTGELFF.

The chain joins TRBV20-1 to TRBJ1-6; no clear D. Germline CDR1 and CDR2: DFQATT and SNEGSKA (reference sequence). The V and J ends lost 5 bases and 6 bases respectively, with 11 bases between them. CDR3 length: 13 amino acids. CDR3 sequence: CSAGGRVNSPLHF. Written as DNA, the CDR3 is TGCAGTGCTGGCGGGCGGGTTAATTCACCCCTCCACTTT.

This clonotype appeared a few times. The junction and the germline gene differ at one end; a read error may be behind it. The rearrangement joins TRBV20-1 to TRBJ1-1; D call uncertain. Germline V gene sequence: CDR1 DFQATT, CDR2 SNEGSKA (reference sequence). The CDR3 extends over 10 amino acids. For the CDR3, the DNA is TGCAGTGCTAGAGATGTAAAGGTAGCTTTT. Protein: CSARDVKVAF.

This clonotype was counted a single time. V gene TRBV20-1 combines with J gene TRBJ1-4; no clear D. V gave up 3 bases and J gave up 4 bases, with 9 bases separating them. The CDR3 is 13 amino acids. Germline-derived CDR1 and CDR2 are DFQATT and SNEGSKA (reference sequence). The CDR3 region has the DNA TGCAGTGCTAGGTACGGCGGTAATGAAAAACTGTTTTTT. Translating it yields CSARYGGNEKLFF.

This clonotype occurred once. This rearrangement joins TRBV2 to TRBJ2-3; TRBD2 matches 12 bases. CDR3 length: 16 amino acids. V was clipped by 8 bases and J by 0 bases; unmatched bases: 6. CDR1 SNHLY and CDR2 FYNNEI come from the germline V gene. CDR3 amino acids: CASPTTSGGSTDTQYF. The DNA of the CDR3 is TGTGCCAGCCCGACGACTAGCGGGGGAAGCACAGATACGCAGTATTTT.

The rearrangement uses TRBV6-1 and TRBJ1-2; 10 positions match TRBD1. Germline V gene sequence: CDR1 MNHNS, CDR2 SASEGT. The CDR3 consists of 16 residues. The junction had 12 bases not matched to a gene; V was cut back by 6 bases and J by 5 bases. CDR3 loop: CASSINERGQGYGYTF. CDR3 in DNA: TGTGCCAGCAGCATTAATGAAAGGGGACAGGGGTATGGCTACACCTTC.

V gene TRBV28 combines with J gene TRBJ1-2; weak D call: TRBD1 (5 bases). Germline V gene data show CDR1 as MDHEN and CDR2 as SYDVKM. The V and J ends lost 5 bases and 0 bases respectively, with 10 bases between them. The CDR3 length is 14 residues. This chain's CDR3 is CASSLGTTNYGYTF. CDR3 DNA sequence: TGTGCCAGCAGTCTCGGGACCACTAACTATGGCTACACCTTC.